This T cell receptor beta chain stems from a study of CD8+CD57+ T cells in acquired aplastic anemia. CDR1 and CDR2 from the germline V gene are SGHRS and YFSETQ. The CDR3 spans 16 residues. The J segment lost 8 bases and the V segment lost 0 bases, leaving 6 bases of the junction unmatched. Genomic DNA provided the template from which TCR beta VDJ and CDR3 profiles were obtained. From the reads, TCRdb called clonotypes with MiXCR, one entry per CDR3 protein. This repertoire shows 250,000 to 350,000 distinct CDR3 sequences, roughly three fifths found once; its top ten account for 6.5% to 10%. The chain combines TRBV5-1 with TRBJ1-6, with TRBD1 identical over 9 bases. Material for sequencing was sorted CD4+, CD8+, or CD8+CD57+ T cells (not recorded which) from PBMCs. This TCR was recovered from a human donor with severe aplastic anemia or a healthy control (not recorded which). As DNA, the CDR3 is TGCGCCAGCAGCTTGGATGGGGGACAGGGTTATTCACCCCTCCACTTT. Protein sequence: CASSLDGGQGYSPLHF.